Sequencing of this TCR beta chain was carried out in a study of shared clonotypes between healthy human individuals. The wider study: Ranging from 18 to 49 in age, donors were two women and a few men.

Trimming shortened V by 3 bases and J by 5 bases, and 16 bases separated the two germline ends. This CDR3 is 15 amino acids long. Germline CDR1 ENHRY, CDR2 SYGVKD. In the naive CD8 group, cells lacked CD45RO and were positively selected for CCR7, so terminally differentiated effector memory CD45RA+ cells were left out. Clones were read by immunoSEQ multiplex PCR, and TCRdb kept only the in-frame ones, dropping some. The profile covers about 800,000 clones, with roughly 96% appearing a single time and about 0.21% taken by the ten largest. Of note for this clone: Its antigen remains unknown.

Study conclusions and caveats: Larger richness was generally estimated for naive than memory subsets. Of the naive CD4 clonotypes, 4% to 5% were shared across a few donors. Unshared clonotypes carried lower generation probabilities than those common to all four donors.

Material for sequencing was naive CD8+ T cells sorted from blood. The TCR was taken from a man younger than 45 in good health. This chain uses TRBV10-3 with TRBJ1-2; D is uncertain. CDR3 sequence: CAISEIASAGYGYTF. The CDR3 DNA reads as TGTGCCATCAGTGAAATAGCCTCGGCAGGATATGGCTACACCTTC.